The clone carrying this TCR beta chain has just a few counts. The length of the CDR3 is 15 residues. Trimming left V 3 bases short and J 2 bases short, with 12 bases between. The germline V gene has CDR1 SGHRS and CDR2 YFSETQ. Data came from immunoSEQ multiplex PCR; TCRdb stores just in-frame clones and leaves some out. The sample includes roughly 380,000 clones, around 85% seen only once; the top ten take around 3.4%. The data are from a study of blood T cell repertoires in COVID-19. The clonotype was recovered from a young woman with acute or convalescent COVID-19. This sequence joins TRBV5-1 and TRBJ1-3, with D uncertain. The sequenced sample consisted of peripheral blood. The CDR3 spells CASSSQEGTGNTIYF. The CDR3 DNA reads TGCGCCAGCAGCTCCCAGGAGGGAACTGGAAACACCATATATTTT.